This TCR beta chain was documented in a study of T cell clonotyping in hematopoietic cell transplantation. Sequencing used immunoSEQ multiplex PCR; TCRdb keeps in-frame clones, though not all of them. The sample holds under 6,000 clones, just under 75% seen once. The sequences come from PBMCs, collected 100 days after allogeneic stem cell transplant. This TCR was sampled from a female patient aged 45-65 years who had an allogeneic stem cell transplant, so the T cells may come from the graft donor. Some clones in this sample may be carry-over from other donors' samples.

The chain's CDR3 is CASRSPAGAGANVLTF. Here the CDR3 DNA reads TGCGCCAGCAGAAGCCCGGCGGGAGCTGGGGCCAACGTCCTGACTTTC. This rearrangement joins TRBV10-2 to TRBJ2-6; 7 positions match TRBD2. In germline, CDR1 is WSHSY, CDR2 SAAADI. The length of the CDR3 is 16 residues. Unmatched junction bases numbered 7, after V lost 6 bases and J lost 2 bases.